This passage covers 32 T cell receptor beta chains from one sample sequenced in a study of blood T cell repertoires in COVID-19. Profiling relied on immunoSEQ multiplex PCR, and the TCRdb table lists in-frame clones only, not all of them. This sample yields some 68,000 clones, of which 70% to 90% are seen a single time; about 3% belongs to the top ten. Sample: peripheral blood. The source is a woman aged 45-60 years with COVID-19, enrolled during active disease.

The rearrangement joins TRBV15 to TRBJ2-4; D may be TRBD2 (6 bases). V lost 5 bases and J 6 bases, leaving 14 bases between the germline ends. Germline V lookup: CDR1 LNHNV, CDR2 YYDKDF (reference sequence). This CDR3 has 14 residues. For the CDR3, the DNA is TGTGCCACCAGCCGGCCGGGAGAGTTAAACATTCAGTACTTC. Residues: CATSRPGELNIQYF.

The chain carries TRBV6-5 and TRBJ2-1; a possible D gene is TRBD1 (7 bases). V lost 7 bases to trimming and J lost 6 bases, with 16 bases between them. The germline V gene has CDR1 MNHEY and CDR2 SVGAGI. CDR3 length: 14 amino acids. CDR3 amino acids: CASIGRQGGNEQFF. The CDR3 bases are TGTGCCAGCATAGGGAGACAGGGAGGCAATGAGCAGTTCTTC.

J is TRBJ2-1 and V is TRBV6-5; possibly TRBD2 for D (6 bases). The CDR3 totals 14 residues. V gave up 8 bases and J gave up 2 bases, with 13 bases separating them. Germline loops: CDR1 MNHEY, CDR2 SVGAGI. This CDR3 reads CASGFAGPYNEQFF. In DNA, the CDR3 is TGTGCCAGCGGGTTCGCGGGGCCCTACAATGAGCAGTTCTTC.

V gene TRBV7-9 combines with J gene TRBJ2-1; the D gene is possibly TRBD2 (6 bases). From germline, CDR1 is SEHNR and CDR2 FQNEAQ (reference sequence). The CDR3 sequence is 16 residues long. V gave up 0 bases and J gave up 9 bases, with 18 bases separating them. CDR3 sequence reads: CASSLAGPRGNSEQFF. The CDR3 region has the DNA TGTGCCAGCAGCTTAGCCGGGCCTCGGGGGAATAGTGAGCAGTTCTTC.

The V and J genes are TRBV7-9 and TRBJ2-3; 8 bases are shared with TRBD1. CDR1 SEHNR and CDR2 FQNEAQ come from the germline V gene (reference sequence). J gave up 4 bases and V 3 bases, and 6 bases lay outside the gene matches. The CDR3 extends over 15 amino acids. The CDR3: CASSLNRGSSDTQYF. The CDR3, as DNA: TGTGCCAGCAGCTTGAACAGGGGGAGTTCAGATACGCAGTATTTT.

V and J are TRBV5-4 and TRBJ2-3; 10 bases are shared with TRBD2. CDR1 is SGHNT and CDR2 is YYREEE in the germline V gene (reference sequence). The V gene end was trimmed by 0 bases and the J gene end by 2 bases; junction bases not matched to a gene: 6. The CDR3 totals 17 residues. CDR3 coding DNA: TGTGCCAGCAGCTTGGGCAGACTAGCGGGCGTCACAGATACGCAGTATTTT. This encodes CASSLGRLAGVTDTQYF.

This clone appeared a few times. The chain has TRBV5-1 and TRBJ2-7; 9 nucleotides line up with TRBD1. CDR1 and CDR2 from the germline V gene are SGHRS and YFSETQ. V shed 4 bases, J shed 5 bases, and the junction held 7 bases outside the gene matches. The CDR3 sequence is 14 residues long. The CDR3 here is CASSDGQGLNEQYF. The CDR3, as DNA: TGCGCCAGCAGCGACGGACAGGGGCTCAACGAGCAGTACTTC.

This chain joins TRBV27 and TRBJ1-5; the D gene is possibly TRBD1 (5 bases). The CDR3 extends over 14 amino acids. Germline values: CDR1 MNHEY, CDR2 SMNVEV (reference sequence). V lost 8 bases and J 2 bases, leaving 13 bases between the germline ends. CDR3 sequence: CASSQGRGNQPQHF. The CDR3 DNA sequence: TGTGCCAGCTCCCAGGGTAGGGGCAATCAGCCCCAGCATTTT.

The chain carries TRBV4-1 and TRBJ2-5, with 8 nucleotides matching TRBD2. Trimming took 5 bases from V and 5 from J; bases not matched to a gene: 13. Germline CDR1 reads MGHRA; CDR2 reads YSYEKL. This CDR3 region has 16 residues. In DNA form, the CDR3 reads TGCGCCAGCAGCTATACGGGGGGGGGAGTAGGCGAGACCCAGTACTTC. Protein sequence: CASSYTGGGVGETQYF.

The chain recombines TRBV6-2 or TRBV6-3 with TRBJ1-1, with D perhaps matching TRBD1 (6 bases). Trimming stripped 4 bases from V and 7 bases from J, with 10 bases between. The CDR3 totals 12 residues. From germline, CDR1 is MNHEY and CDR2 SVGEGT. For the CDR3, the DNA is TGTGCCAGCAGTTTGGACAGCTATGAAGCTTTCTTT. It yields the protein CASSLDSYEAFF.

The genes are TRBV27 and TRBJ2-3, with 10 bases lining up with TRBD2. The germline V gene has CDR1 MNHEY and CDR2 SMNVEV (reference sequence). V trimming: 6 bases; J trimming: 3 bases; junction bases outside the gene matches: 6. This CDR3 has 15 residues. The CDR3 is CASRLAGGWTDTQYF. The CDR3 bases are TGTGCCAGCAGGTTAGCGGGAGGTTGGACAGATACGCAGTATTTT.

The chain couples TRBV27 to TRBJ2-7; 7 nucleotides match TRBD1. In germline, CDR1 is MNHEY, CDR2 SMNVEV (reference sequence). This CDR3 has 15 residues. V lost 1 base, J lost 3 bases, and 6 bases stayed unmatched. CDR3 DNA sequence: TGTGCCAGCAGTTTATACCCAGGGGGTAACTACGAGCAGTACTTC. Translating gives CASSLYPGGNYEQYF.

This clone has just one count. V gene TRBV6-5 combines with J gene TRBJ2-7, with a tentative D call TRBD1 (5 bases). CDR1 and CDR2 (germline): MNHEY, SVGAGI. The CDR3 is 15 residues long. V shed 4 bases and J shed 2 bases, with 15 bases lying between them. In nucleotides, the CDR3 is TGTGCCAGCAGTTCCCCGGGTGGGGCCCCCTACGAGCAGTACTTC. The encoded protein is CASSSPGGAPYEQYF.

This clone showed up just a few times. V gene TRBV14 combines with J gene TRBJ2-1, with 9 bases matching TRBD2. J lost 7 bases, V lost 5 bases, and 12 bases had no gene match. The length of the CDR3 is 16 residues. The germline V gene encodes CDR1 SGHDN and CDR2 FVKESK. The CDR3 spells CASSSLAGDPSNEQFF. In DNA form, the CDR3 reads TGTGCCAGCAGCAGTTTAGCGGGAGACCCTTCGAATGAGCAGTTCTTC.

This sequence joins TRBV30 and TRBJ2-1; TRBD1 is a possible D gene (5 bases). The CDR3 sequence is 14 residues long. V lost 3 bases, J lost 6 bases, and 15 bases lay in between. Germline V lookup: CDR1 GTSNPN, CDR2 SVGIG (reference sequence). The CDR3 sequence is CAWRARGAGNEQFF. As DNA, the CDR3 is TGTGCCTGGAGGGCCCGTGGGGCCGGCAATGAGCAGTTCTTC.

This CDR3 reads CASSPSGILPMNTEAFF. The CDR3 DNA is TGTGCCAGCTCGCCGTCGGGGATACTCCCGATGAACACTGAAGCTTTCTTT. The V gene is TRBV18, the J gene TRBJ1-1; D uncertain. CDR1 KGHSH and CDR2 LQKENI come from the germline V gene. CDR3 length equals 17 residues. Between the trimmed V and J ends, which lost 6 bases and 0 bases, there was a span of 20 bases.

The rearrangement links TRBV4-2 to TRBJ2-5; 7 nucleotides line up with TRBD2. V shed 1 base, J shed 2 bases, and the junction held 1 base outside the gene matches. The CDR3 has 14 amino acids. The germline CDR1 and CDR2 sequences are LGHNA and YNFKEQ. Here the CDR3 reads CASSQGTSQETQYF. CDR3 DNA: TGTGCCAGCAGCCAAGGGACTAGTCAAGAGACCCAGTACTTC.

The chain is built from TRBV30 and TRBJ2-3; D is possibly TRBD1 (5 bases). With 5 bases removed from V and 4 bases from J, the gap between germline ends came to 10 bases. This CDR3 spans 12 amino acids. Per the germline V gene, CDR1 is GTSNPN and CDR2 is SVGIG (reference sequence). The CDR3 bases are TGTGCCTGGGCCAGGGTCGCAGATACGCAGTATTTT. Its protein is CAWARVADTQYF.

The chain joins TRBV15 to TRBJ2-7; 9 nucleotides agree with TRBD1. CDR1 LNHNV and CDR2 YYDKDF come from the germline V gene (reference sequence). Germline trimming cut 3 bases from V and 7 bases from J; bases unmatched to any gene: 10. This CDR3 region has 15 residues. The CDR3 here is CATSRDRGFLREQYF. The DNA for the CDR3 is TGTGCCACCAGCAGGGACAGGGGATTCCTTAGAGAGCAGTACTTC.

The chain carries TRBV30 and TRBJ1-1, with TRBD1 as a possible D gene (5 bases). Germline V gene lookup returns CDR1 GTSNPN and CDR2 SVGIG (reference sequence). The V and J ends lost 0 bases and 10 bases respectively, with 15 bases between them. This CDR3 region has 13 residues. In DNA form, the CDR3 reads TGTGCCTGGAGTGTTGGAACAGGTGTTAGAGCTTTCTTT. Translation gives CAWSVGTGVRAFF.

V usage is TRBV24-1 and J usage is TRBJ2-5; a weak D match, TRBD2 (5 bases). Germline V gene lookup returns CDR1 KGHDR and CDR2 SFDVKD. The CDR3 extends over 15 amino acids. With 3 bases removed from V and 1 base from J, the gap between germline ends came to 11 bases. CDR3 sequence reads: CATSDGKRFQETQYF. The DNA for the CDR3 is TGTGCCACCAGTGATGGGAAGCGGTTCCAAGAGACCCAGTACTTC.

J is TRBJ2-1 and V is TRBV29-1, with D perhaps matching TRBD2 (5 bases). This CDR3 is 14 amino acids long. Per germline, CDR1 SQVTM and CDR2 ANQGSEA. The V end lost 8 bases, the J end lost 4 bases, and 18 bases lay between the germline ends. The CDR3 nucleotides are TGCAGCATCGGACTGGCCACGGGATACAATGAGCAGTTCTTC. Translation: CSIGLATGYNEQFF.

The gene calls are TRBV28 and TRBJ1-2, with D possibly matching TRBD1 (5 bases). V lost 4 bases and J 3 bases, leaving 15 bases between the germline ends. The length of the CDR3 is 15 residues. Germline lookup yields CDR1 MDHEN and CDR2 SYDVKM. The CDR3 here is CASSSPGSPDYGYTF. The CDR3 bases are TGTGCCAGCAGTTCCCCAGGGTCGCCAGACTATGGCTACACCTTC.

The DNA of the CDR3 is TGTGCCAGCAGGTTCGGGGGAAACACTGAAGCTTTCTTT. Its translation is CASRFGGNTEAFF. J is TRBJ1-1 and V is TRBV6-6; a possible D gene is TRBD1 (5 bases). The germline V and J ends were trimmed by 6 bases and 2 bases, with 10 bases remaining between them. CDR3 length: 13 residues. Germline CDR1 MNHNY, CDR2 SVGAGI (reference sequence).

This chain joins TRBV5-6 and TRBJ2-7; TRBD1 agrees at 12 bases. Germline lookup yields CDR1 SGHDT and CDR2 YYEEEE. This CDR3 contains 15 residues. J was trimmed by 6 bases and V by 6 bases; bases with no gene match: 10. The CDR3 DNA sequence: TGTGCCAGCAACCCCACCGGGACAGGGGGCCGCGAGCAGTACTTC. Translated, it gives CASNPTGTGGREQYF. Together with reference TRBV5-6 and TRBJ2-7, the CDR3 gives the full variable domain: DAGVTQSPTHLIKTRGQQVTLRCSPKSGHDTVSWYQQALGQGPQFIFQYYEEEERQRGNFPDRFSGHQFPNYSSELNVNALLLGDSALYLCASNPTGTGGREQYFGPGTRLTVT.

The CDR3 DNA follows: TGTGCCAGCAGGCGATCGGGACTACCCATTTATGAGCAGTTCTTC. It is translated as CASRRSGLPIYEQFF. The chain links TRBV2 to TRBJ2-1, with 7 bases lining up with TRBD2. The germline V gene encodes CDR1 SNHLY and CDR2 FYNNEI. This CDR3 spans 15 amino acids. The V and J ends lost 6 bases and 8 bases, in that order; junction bases with no gene match: 13.

The rearrangement links TRBV5-1 to TRBJ2-7; D is ambiguous. Trimming took off 1 base at V and 5 bases at J, with 10 bases between the two ends. This CDR3 has 13 residues. CDR1 is SGHRS and CDR2 is YFSETQ in the germline V gene. CDR3 bases: TGCGCCAGCAGCTTGACGGTTACGGACGAGCAGTACTTC. Its translation: CASSLTVTDEQYF.

The chain couples TRBV9 to TRBJ2-3, with D maybe TRBD2 (6 bases). CDR1 is SGDLS and CDR2 is YYNGEE in the germline V gene. V was clipped by 2 bases and J by 6 bases, with 10 bases between them. The CDR3 sequence is 13 residues long. The CDR3 region is CASSVWRADTQYF. DNA of the CDR3: TGTGCCAGCAGCGTCTGGAGGGCGGATACGCAGTATTTT. Complete variable domain (other parts from reference TRBV9 and TRBJ2-3): DSGVTQTPKHLITATGQRVTLRCSPRSGDLSVYWYQQSLDQGLQFLIQYYNGEERAKGNILERFSAQQFPDLHSELNLSSLELGDSALYFCASSVWRADTQYFGPGTRLTVL.

This clone was seen only once. The CDR3 loop is CASSPRQAEQFF. CDR3 bases: TGTGCCAGCAGCCCCCGTCAGGCCGAGCAGTTCTTC. This rearrangement joins TRBV9 to TRBJ2-1; no clear D. The CDR3 has 12 amino acids. V lost 4 bases and J lost 10, with 12 bases in between. Per the germline V gene, CDR1 is SGDLS and CDR2 is YYNGEE.

V is TRBV5-6 and J is TRBJ2-4; D gene uncertain. The germline V gene has CDR1 SGHDT and CDR2 YYEEEE. The CDR3 spans 13 residues. Trimming left V 2 bases short and J 3 bases short, with 6 bases between. The CDR3 nucleotides read TGTGCCAGCAGCTTTTCAAACAAAAACATTCAGTACTTC. Its protein product is CASSFSNKNIQYF. Together with reference TRBV5-6 and TRBJ2-4, the CDR3 gives the full variable domain: DAGVTQSPTHLIKTRGQQVTLRCSPKSGHDTVSWYQQALGQGPQFIFQYYEEEERQRGNFPDRFSGHQFPNYSSELNVNALLLGDSALYLCASSFSNKNIQYFGAGTRLSVL.

The gene calls are TRBV6-5 and TRBJ2-5, with 9 bases lining up with TRBD2. The trim removed 5 bases at V and 4 bases at J, leaving 2 bases unmatched. The CDR3 extends over 13 amino acids. In germline, CDR1 is MNHEY, CDR2 SVGAGI. The CDR3 here is CASSKLAGETQYF. CDR3 sequence (DNA): TGTGCCAGCAGTAAACTAGCGGGAGAGACCCAGTACTTC.

The chain joins TRBV18 to TRBJ2-1; 7 bases are shared with TRBD1. Germline CDR1 is KGHSH and CDR2 is LQKENI. The CDR3 has 15 residues. Trimming took 3 bases from V and 10 from J; bases not matched to a gene: 12. The CDR3 loop reads CASSPGRQGVLEQFF. DNA of the CDR3: TGTGCCAGCTCACCGGGGCGACAGGGAGTTCTGGAGCAGTTCTTC.